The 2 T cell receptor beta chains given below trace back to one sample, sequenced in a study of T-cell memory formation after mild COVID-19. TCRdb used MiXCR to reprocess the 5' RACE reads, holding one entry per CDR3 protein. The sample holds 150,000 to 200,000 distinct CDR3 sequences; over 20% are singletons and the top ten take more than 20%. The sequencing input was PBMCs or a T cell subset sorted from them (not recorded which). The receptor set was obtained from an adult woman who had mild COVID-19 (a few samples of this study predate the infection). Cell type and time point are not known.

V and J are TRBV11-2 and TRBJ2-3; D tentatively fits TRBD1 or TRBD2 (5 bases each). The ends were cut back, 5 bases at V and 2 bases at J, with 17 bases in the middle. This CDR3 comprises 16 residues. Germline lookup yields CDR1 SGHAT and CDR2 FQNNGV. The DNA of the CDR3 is TGTGCCAGCAGCGCTAGAGGGACCCTACACACAGATACGCAGTATTTT. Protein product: CASSARGTLHTDTQYF.

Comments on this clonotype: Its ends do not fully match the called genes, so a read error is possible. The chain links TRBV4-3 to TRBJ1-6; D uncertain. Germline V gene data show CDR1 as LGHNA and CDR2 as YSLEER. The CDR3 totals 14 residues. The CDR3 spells CASSQETYDSPLHF. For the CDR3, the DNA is TGCGCCAGCAGCCAAGAAACCTATGATTCACCCCTCCACTTT.